The 5 T cell receptor beta chains in this list originate from one sample, sequenced in a study of blood T cell repertoires in COVID-19. Data came from immunoSEQ multiplex PCR; TCRdb stores just in-frame clones and leaves some out. The sample contains 350,000 to 400,000 clones, roughly 90% of which appear only once. Input material: PBMCs or T cells enriched from blood (not recorded which). Source of these receptors: a woman aged 25 to 39 with acute COVID-19.

The rearrangement joins TRBV9 to TRBJ1-4; 7 nucleotides match TRBD1. The CDR3 spans 15 residues. CDR1 is SGDLS, CDR2 YYNGEE, per germline. V shed 3 bases and J 8 bases; nucleotides not matched to a gene: 10. The CDR3 sequence: CASSASTGPSEKLFF. Written as DNA, the CDR3 is TGTGCCAGCAGCGCTTCGACAGGGCCCTCAGAAAAACTGTTTTTT.

The V and J genes are TRBV10-1 and TRBJ1-2; no definite D call. Trimming took off 9 bases at V and 8 bases at J, with 16 bases between the two ends. Per the germline V gene, CDR1 is WNHNN and CDR2 is SYGVQD (reference sequence). The CDR3 is made up of 12 amino acids. The CDR3 DNA reads as TGCGCCAGTCATACTCCGGAGGACGGCTACACCTTC. It yields the protein CASHTPEDGYTF.

V is TRBV24-1 and J is TRBJ2-1, with a possible D match to TRBD2 (5 bases). Looked up from germline, CDR1 is KGHDR and CDR2 is SFDVKD. This CDR3 has 15 residues. The ends were cut back, 5 bases at V and 0 bases at J, with 10 bases in the middle. CDR3 sequence reads: CATSVSGSSYNEQFF. The CDR3 DNA sequence: TGTGCCACCAGTGTAAGCGGAAGCTCCTACAATGAGCAGTTCTTC.

There are a few counts of this clone. The chain is built from TRBV27 and TRBJ2-3; 7 positions match TRBD2. V lost 5 bases and J lost 2; bases outside the gene matches: 13. This CDR3 contains 17 residues. Germline V CDR1 and CDR2: MNHEY, SMNVEV (reference sequence). This CDR3 reads CASSPKWRGTYTDTQYF. The DNA of the CDR3 is TGTGCCAGCAGTCCAAAGTGGCGGGGGACTTACACAGATACGCAGTATTTT.

This chain uses TRBV5-4 with TRBJ2-7; TRBD2 aligns across 7 bases. The CDR3 is 15 amino acids. Looked up from germline, CDR1 is SGHNT and CDR2 is YYREEE (reference sequence). V was pared by 1 base and J by 5 bases, with 9 bases of the junction left unmatched. The CDR3 sequence is CASSLFAGETNEQYF. The CDR3, as DNA: TGTGCCAGCAGCTTGTTCGCGGGGGAGACGAACGAGCAGTACTTC.